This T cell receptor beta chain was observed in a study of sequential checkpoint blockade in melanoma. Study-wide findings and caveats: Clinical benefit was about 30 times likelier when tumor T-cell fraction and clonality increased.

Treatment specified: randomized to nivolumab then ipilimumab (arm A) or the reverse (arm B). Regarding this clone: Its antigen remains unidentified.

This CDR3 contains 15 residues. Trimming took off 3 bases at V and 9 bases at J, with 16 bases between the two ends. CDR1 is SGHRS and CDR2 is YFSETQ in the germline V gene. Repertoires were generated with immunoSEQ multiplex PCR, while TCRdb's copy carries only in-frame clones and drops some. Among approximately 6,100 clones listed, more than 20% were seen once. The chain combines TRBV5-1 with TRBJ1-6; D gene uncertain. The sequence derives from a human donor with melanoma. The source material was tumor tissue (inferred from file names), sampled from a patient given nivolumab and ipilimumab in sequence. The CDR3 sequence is CASSSLGGVTSPLHF. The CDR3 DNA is TGCGCCAGCAGCTCCCTGGGAGGTGTTACTTCACCCCTCCACTTT.